The 26 T cell receptor beta chains below come from one sample, sequenced in a study of T cells expressing NK-cell markers (TCRdb year 2020). Library creation used 5' RACE. TCRdb lists the instrument as Illumina HiSeq 2000. TCRdb reprocessed the reads and lists each CDR3 protein sequence as a single entry, with no DNA. This sample's table has entries for 500,000 to 700,000 distinct CDR3 sequences. The ten most abundant clones make up less than 4.5% of the sample. Sequenced: blood T cells: a sorted CD56 or NKG2C T cell subset, CD4+ or CD8+ T cells, or bulk PBMC T cells (not recorded which). The receptors shown here come from a young man in good health. Donor details come from another sample of the same person, matched by shared clones.

CDR3 in amino acids: CASSQSRGNTEAFF. The chain uses TRBV14 and TRBJ1-1; TCRdb selects TRBD1, and the lack of DNA leaves this call unchecked. Germline loops: CDR1 SGHDN, CDR2 FVKESK. The length of the CDR3 is 14 residues. Variable domain in full (rest from reference TRBV14 and TRBJ1-1): EAGVTQFPSHSVIEKGQTVTLRCDPISGHDNLYWYRRVMGKEIKFLLHFVKESKQDESGMPNNRFLAERTGGTYSTLKVQPAELEDSGVYFCASSQSRGNTEAFFGQGTRLTVV.

V is TRBV12-3 or TRBV12-4 and J is TRBJ2-3; there is no DNA to check the TCRdb D call of TRBD2. This CDR3 is 16 amino acids long. CDR3 region: CASTYTLGLFPDTQYF.

V is TRBV7-9 and J is TRBJ2-5; no DNA is available, so the TRBD1 call from TCRdb remains unchecked. The germline V gene has CDR1 SEHNR and CDR2 FQNEAQ (reference sequence). The CDR3 has 14 residues. The CDR3 protein is CASRDDGAGETQYF.

The rearrangement links TRBV4-3 to TRBJ2-7; the TCRdb D gene call, TRBD2, has no DNA to confirm it. Per the germline V gene, CDR1 is LGHNA and CDR2 is YSLEER. The CDR3 consists of 14 residues. The CDR3 sequence: CASRRTDVGGEQYF.

The J gene is TRBJ1-1, the V gene TRBV20-1; lacking DNA, the TRBD1 call made by TCRdb goes unchecked. Germline CDR1 DFQATT, CDR2 SNEGSKA (reference sequence). There are 13 residues in the CDR3. CDR3 in amino acids: CSASFQGPGEAFF.

This chain links TRBV20-1 with TRBJ2-7; TCRdb's D call of TRBD2 is untestable without DNA. Germline CDR1 reads DFQATT; CDR2 reads SNEGSKA (reference sequence). The CDR3 contains 15 residues. The CDR3 loop is CSARDLAGGPIEQYF.

The chain employs TRBV7-2 and TRBJ2-1; TCRdb picks TRBD1, but there is no DNA to check that call. Germline CDR1 SGHTA, CDR2 FQGNSA. The CDR3 has 15 amino acids. The CDR3 sequence: CASSLDRTTNNEQFF.

V gene TRBV5-1 combines with J gene TRBJ2-2; no DNA is available, so the TRBD1 call from TCRdb remains unchecked. Per germline, CDR1 SGHRS and CDR2 YFSETQ. CDR3 size: 16 residues. CDR3 in amino acids: CASSLGQGANTGELFF.

The chain is built from TRBV20-1 and TRBJ2-7; TCRdb outputs TRBD2, but without DNA this stays unchecked. This CDR3 comprises 16 residues. The germline CDR1 and CDR2 sequences are DFQATT and SNEGSKA (reference sequence). The CDR3: CSASIRRAGGPYEQYF.

This chain uses TRBV5-6 with TRBJ1-1. The CDR3 totals 12 residues. Germline-derived CDR1 and CDR2 are SGHDT and YYEEEE. The CDR3 is CASIDRGTEAFF.

V is TRBV3-1 and J is TRBJ2-1; there is no DNA to check the TCRdb D call of TRBD2. CDR1 is LGHDT, CDR2 YNNKEL, per germline (reference sequence). The CDR3 loop spans 16 amino acids. This CDR3 is CASSRVSGPVIYEQFF.

CDR3 sequence: CSASRRVVEQFF. V usage is TRBV20-1 and J usage is TRBJ2-1. Germline V gene data show CDR1 as DFQATT and CDR2 as SNEGSKA (reference sequence). There are 12 residues in the CDR3.

This chain connects TRBV27 to TRBJ2-2; no DNA is available, so the TRBD1 call from TCRdb remains unchecked. The germline gives CDR1 MNHEY, CDR2 SMNVEV (reference sequence). The CDR3 loop spans 14 amino acids. This CDR3 reads CASSDRHPAGELFF.

The chain joins TRBV28 to TRBJ1-2; the TRBD1 assignment by TCRdb is unverifiable without DNA. This CDR3 contains 17 residues. Germline-derived CDR1 and CDR2 are MDHEN and SYDVKM. Here the CDR3 reads CASSFDQTGIGESGYTF.

The chain joins TRBV12-3 or TRBV12-4 to TRBJ2-2. CDR3 length: 17 residues. CDR3 sequence: CASSPSFSRPNTGELFF.

CDR3: CASSLEVKKEQYF. The V and J genes are TRBV12-3 or TRBV12-4 and TRBJ2-7. This CDR3 has 13 residues.

This sequence joins TRBV10-3 and TRBJ2-1; TCRdb's D call of TRBD2 is untestable without DNA. Per germline, CDR1 ENHRY and CDR2 SYGVKD. The CDR3 is made up of 15 amino acids. The CDR3: CAISEAGPGYNEQFF.

The V and J genes are TRBV6-2 or TRBV6-3 and TRBJ1-2. The CDR3 is 13 amino acids. Per the germline V gene, CDR1 is MNHEY and CDR2 is SVGEGT. CDR3 residues: CASSPQARGGYTF.

The V gene is TRBV5-1, the J gene TRBJ2-5; TCRdb's D call, TRBD2, is unchecked because there is no DNA. CDR3 length: 14 amino acids. Germline CDR1 SGHRS, CDR2 YFSETQ. CDR3 region: CASSFDGMGETQYF.

This chain joins TRBV15 and TRBJ1-4; TCRdb names TRBD1, which stays unverified in the absence of DNA. CDR3 length equals 15 residues. Germline CDR1 reads LNHNV; CDR2 reads YYDKDF (reference sequence). This chain's CDR3 is CATSAFLGPNEKLFF.

The V and J genes are TRBV3-1 and TRBJ1-2; TCRdb names TRBD1, which stays unverified in the absence of DNA. Germline CDR1 and CDR2: LGHDT and YNNKEL (reference sequence). The CDR3 covers 14 residues. CDR3 region: CASSHDDRGNGYTF.

The V gene is TRBV6-2 or TRBV6-3, the J gene TRBJ2-1. Germline CDR1 MNHEY, CDR2 SVGEGT. The CDR3 spans 13 residues. CDR3 residues: CASNKGGDNEQFF.

This sequence joins TRBV2 and TRBJ2-5; the TCRdb call, TRBD2, lacks DNA for checking. CDR1 is SNHLY and CDR2 is FYNNEI in the germline V gene. This CDR3 has 16 residues. CDR3: CASSEGRARGQETQYF.

J is TRBJ2-1 and V is TRBV7-8; with no DNA, the TCRdb D assignment of TRBD1 cannot be verified. The CDR3 contains 15 residues. The V gene's germline CDR1 is SGHVS and CDR2 FQNEAQ. The CDR3 sequence is CASRSQGQGSNEQFF. Together with reference TRBV7-8 and TRBJ2-1, the CDR3 gives the full variable domain: GAGVSQSPRYKVAKRGQDVALRCDPISGHVSLFWYQQALGQGPEFLTYFQNEAQLDKSGLPSDRFFAERPEGSVSTLKIQRTQQEDSAVYLCASRSQGQGSNEQFFGPGTRLTVL.

The CDR3 is CSARAGLRRPNEQFF. The V call is TRBV20-1, the J call TRBJ2-1; TCRdb's D call, TRBD2, is unchecked because there is no DNA. The CDR3 is 15 residues long. CDR1 and CDR2 (germline): DFQATT, SNEGSKA (reference sequence).

The gene calls are TRBV6-1 and TRBJ2-3; TCRdb outputs TRBD1, but without DNA this stays unchecked. Germline values: CDR1 MNHNS, CDR2 SASEGT. CDR3 length equals 13 residues. The CDR3 spells CASRRRQADTQYF.